This T cell receptor beta chain was profiled in a study of Ad26.COV2.S vaccination and SARS-CoV-2 variants. Findings and caveats of the study: Total T cell responses, in the TCR breadth and depth analyses, may have been underestimated. The study found higher spike-specific TCR breadth in vaccine than placebo recipients.

As regards this clone: Antigen: not known.

Treatment in this sample: roughly 19 received Ad26.COV2.S at low or high dose, single or two shots; a few received placebo; per-sample allocation not given. Material that was analyzed had been drawn on day 63 after the first vaccine or placebo injection. Built on an Ad26 vector, the vaccine expressed Wuhan-strain SARS-CoV-2 spike. The CDR3 loop spans 16 amino acids. V trimming: 9 bases; J trimming: 5 bases; junction bases outside the gene matches: 16. CDR1 and CDR2 (germline): LNHDA, SQIVND (reference sequence). Assay: immunoSEQ multiplex PCR; the TCRdb copy retains only in-frame clones and omits some. The sample lists approximately 410,000 clones, around 89% occurring once.

The sequencing used peripheral blood, collected in a trial of Ad26.COV2.S vaccine versus placebo. The origin of this receptor is a person between 18 and 65 years old who received the Ad26.COV2.S COVID-19 vaccine or a placebo. The chain employs TRBV19 and TRBJ2-7, with 10 bases identical to TRBD1. CDR3 protein: CASSERGDRGWNEQYF. In DNA form, the CDR3 reads TGTGCCAGCAGTGAGAGAGGGGACAGGGGATGGAACGAGCAGTACTTC.